This note documents a single TCR beta chain sequence. Its target is not known. Positive selection using magnetic beads isolated the CD4+ and CD8+ cells (purity was checked by flow cytometry). The record originates from a study of somatic mutations in cytotoxic T cells in rheumatoid arthritis. For the study at large: Nearly 100% purity was obtained when some V beta antibody-stained T-cell populations were flow-sorted; these included V beta1+ cells sequenced for TCRB. Findings and limits, study-wide: The CD8+ clonality of rheumatoid arthritis patients increased with age, whereas that of healthy controls did not.

Germline CDR1 and CDR2: SNHLY and FYNNEI. The CDR3 contains 12 residues. V gave up 10 bases and J gave up 4 bases, with 13 bases separating them. In the original analysis: Patient CD8+ clones exceeding 1% seldom corresponded to published virus-specific TCRB sequences. This table comes from immunoSEQ multiplex PCR, and its TCRdb copy is limited to in-frame clones, with some not included. That table supplies the V and J calls and clone size; D and trimming were determined from the DNA. The data show approximately 30,000 clones, with 80% to 85% seen just once and 8% to 9% held by the top ten. The receptor's source is an adult with rheumatoid arthritis. Source material: CD8+ T cells sorted from blood. The V call is TRBV2, the J call TRBJ1-1; the D gene is possibly TRBD1 (5 bases). The CDR3 nucleotides read TGTGCCAACCATTGGGGGTTCACTGAAGCTTTCTTT. Its protein product is CANHWGFTEAFF. Supplemented by reference TRBV2 and TRBJ1-1, the full variable domain reads EPEVTQTPSHQVTQMGQEVILRCVPISNHLYFYWYRQILGQKVEFLVSFYNNEISEKSEIFDDQFSVERPDGSNFTLKIRSTKLEDSAMYFCANHWGFTEAFFGQGTRLTVV.